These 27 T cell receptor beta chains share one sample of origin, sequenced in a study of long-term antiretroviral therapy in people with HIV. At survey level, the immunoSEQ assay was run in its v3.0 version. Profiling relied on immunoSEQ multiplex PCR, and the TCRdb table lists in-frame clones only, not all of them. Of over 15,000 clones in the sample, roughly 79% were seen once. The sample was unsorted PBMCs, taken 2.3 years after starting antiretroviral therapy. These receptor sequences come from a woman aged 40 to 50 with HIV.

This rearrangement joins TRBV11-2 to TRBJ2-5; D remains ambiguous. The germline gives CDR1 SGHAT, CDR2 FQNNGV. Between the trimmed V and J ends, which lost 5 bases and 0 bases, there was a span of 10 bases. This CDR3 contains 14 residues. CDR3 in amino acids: CASSRIGYQETQYF. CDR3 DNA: TGTGCCAGCAGCCGGATCGGGTACCAAGAGACCCAGTACTTC.

CDR3 nucleotides: TGTGCCAGCAGCTTAGACGGGGGCGAGCAGTACTTC. This encodes CASSLDGGEQYF. The chain employs TRBV7-2 and TRBJ2-7, with D perhaps matching TRBD2 (6 bases). The CDR3 contains 12 residues. Per germline, CDR1 SGHTA and CDR2 FQGNSA. V lost 1 base, J lost 6 bases, and 7 bases lay in between.

The CDR3, as DNA: TGTGCCAGCAGCTCACCTTACTACGAGCAGTACTTC. Protein: CASSSPYYEQYF. This chain links TRBV5-6 with TRBJ2-7; D call uncertain. Per the germline V gene, CDR1 is SGHDT and CDR2 is YYEEEE. This CDR3 has 12 residues. V was trimmed by 3 bases and J by 3 bases, leaving 7 bases between them.

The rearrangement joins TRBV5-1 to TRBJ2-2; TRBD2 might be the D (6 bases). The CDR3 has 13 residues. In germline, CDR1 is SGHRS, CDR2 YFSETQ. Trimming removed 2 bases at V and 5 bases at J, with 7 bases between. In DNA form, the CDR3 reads TGCGCCAGCAGCTTCCGGGAGACCGGGGAGCTGTTTTTT. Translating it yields CASSFRETGELFF.

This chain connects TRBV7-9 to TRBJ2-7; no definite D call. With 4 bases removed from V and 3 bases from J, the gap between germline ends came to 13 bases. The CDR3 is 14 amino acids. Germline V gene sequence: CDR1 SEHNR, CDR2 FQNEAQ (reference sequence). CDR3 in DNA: TGTGCCAGCAGCTCGTCCAGAACTGGCTACGAGCAGTACTTC. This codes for CASSSSRTGYEQYF.

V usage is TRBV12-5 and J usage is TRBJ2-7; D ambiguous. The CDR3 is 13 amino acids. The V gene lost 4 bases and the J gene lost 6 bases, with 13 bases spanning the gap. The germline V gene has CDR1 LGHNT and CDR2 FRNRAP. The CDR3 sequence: CASGSGPSAEQYF. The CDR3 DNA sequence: TGTGCTAGTGGTTCAGGTCCGTCTGCCGAGCAGTACTTC.

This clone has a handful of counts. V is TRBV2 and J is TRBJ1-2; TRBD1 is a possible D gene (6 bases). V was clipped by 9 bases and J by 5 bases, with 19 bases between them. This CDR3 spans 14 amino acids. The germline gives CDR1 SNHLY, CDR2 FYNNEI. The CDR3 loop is CASSPWAGEYGYTF. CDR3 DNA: TGTGCCAGTTCACCTTGGGCAGGGGAGTATGGCTACACCTTC.

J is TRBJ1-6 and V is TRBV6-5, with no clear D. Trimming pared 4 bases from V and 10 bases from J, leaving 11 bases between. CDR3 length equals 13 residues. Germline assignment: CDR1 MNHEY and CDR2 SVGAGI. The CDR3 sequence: CASSSQNLSPLHF. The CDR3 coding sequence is TGTGCCAGCAGTTCGCAAAACTTGTCACCCCTCCACTTT.

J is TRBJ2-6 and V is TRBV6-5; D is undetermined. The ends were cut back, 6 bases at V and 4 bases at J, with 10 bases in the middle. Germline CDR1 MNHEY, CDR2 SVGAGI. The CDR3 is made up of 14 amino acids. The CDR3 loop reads CASRPTWGANVLTF. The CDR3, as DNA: TGTGCCAGCAGGCCCACTTGGGGGGCCAACGTCCTGACTTTC.

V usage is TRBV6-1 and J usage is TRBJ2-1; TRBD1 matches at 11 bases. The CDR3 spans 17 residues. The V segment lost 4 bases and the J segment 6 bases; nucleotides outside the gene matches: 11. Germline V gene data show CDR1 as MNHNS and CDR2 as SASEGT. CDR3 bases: TGTGCCAGCAGTGGATACTTCTTGGGACAGGGGGGCAATGAGCAGTTCTTC. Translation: CASSGYFLGQGGNEQFF.

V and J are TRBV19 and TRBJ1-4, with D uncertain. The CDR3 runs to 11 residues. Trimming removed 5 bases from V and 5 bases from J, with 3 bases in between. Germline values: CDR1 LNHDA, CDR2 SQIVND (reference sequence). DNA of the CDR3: TGTGCCAGTAGTGTCAATGAAAAACTGTTTTTT. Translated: CASSVNEKLFF.

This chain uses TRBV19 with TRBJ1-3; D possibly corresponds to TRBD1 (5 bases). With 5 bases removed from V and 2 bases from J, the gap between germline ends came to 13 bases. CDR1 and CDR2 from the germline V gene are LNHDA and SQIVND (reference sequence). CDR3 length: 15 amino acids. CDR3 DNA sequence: TGTGCCAGTAGTCGCCGGCGAGGGGCTGGAAACACCATATATTTT. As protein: CASSRRRGAGNTIYF.

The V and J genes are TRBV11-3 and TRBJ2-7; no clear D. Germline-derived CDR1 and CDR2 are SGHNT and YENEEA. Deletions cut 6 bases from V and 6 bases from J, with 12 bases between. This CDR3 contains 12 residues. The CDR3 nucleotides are TGTGCCAGCAGTAGTAGGGCGGTCGAGCAGTACTTC. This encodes CASSSRAVEQYF.

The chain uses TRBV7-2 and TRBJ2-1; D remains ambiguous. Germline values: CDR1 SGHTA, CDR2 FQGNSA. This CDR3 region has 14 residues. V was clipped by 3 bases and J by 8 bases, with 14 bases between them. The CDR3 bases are TGTGCCAGCAGCTTTGGAAGAGGATTTGATGAGCAGTTCTTC. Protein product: CASSFGRGFDEQFF.

The CDR3 region is CASSQGAYEQYF. CDR3 in DNA: TGTGCCAGCTCCCAGGGGGCCTACGAGCAGTACTTC. The chain recombines TRBV18 with TRBJ2-7; 7 positions match TRBD1. Germline V gene data show CDR1 as KGHSH and CDR2 as LQKENI. Trimming took 6 bases from V and 2 from J; bases not matched to a gene: 1. The length of the CDR3 is 12 residues.

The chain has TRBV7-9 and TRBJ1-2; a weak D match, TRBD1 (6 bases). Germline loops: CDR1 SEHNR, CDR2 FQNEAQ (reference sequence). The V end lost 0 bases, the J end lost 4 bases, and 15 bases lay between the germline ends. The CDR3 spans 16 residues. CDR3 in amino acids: CASSLAGGSAIYGYTF. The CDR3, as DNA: TGTGCCAGCAGCTTAGCGGGGGGCTCAGCAATCTATGGCTACACCTTC.

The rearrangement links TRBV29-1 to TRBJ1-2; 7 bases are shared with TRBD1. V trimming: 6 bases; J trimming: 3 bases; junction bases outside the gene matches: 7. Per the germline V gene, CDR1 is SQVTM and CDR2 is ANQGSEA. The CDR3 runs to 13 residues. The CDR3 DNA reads TGCAGCGTAGACAGGGCAGAGGACTATGGCTACACCTTC. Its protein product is CSVDRAEDYGYTF. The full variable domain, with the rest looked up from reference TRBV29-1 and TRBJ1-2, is SAVISQKPSRDICQRGTSLTIQCQVDSQVTMMFWYRQQPGQSLTLIATANQGSEATYESGFVIDKFPISRPNLTFSTLTVSNMSPEDSSIYLCSVDRAEDYGYTFGSGTRLTVV.

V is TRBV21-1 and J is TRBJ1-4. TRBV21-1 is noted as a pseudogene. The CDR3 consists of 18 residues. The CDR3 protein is CASSEQTSHKKGRGELFF. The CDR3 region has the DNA TGTGCCAGCAGCGAGCAGACGAGCCATAAAAAGGGGAGGGGGGAACTGTTTTTT.

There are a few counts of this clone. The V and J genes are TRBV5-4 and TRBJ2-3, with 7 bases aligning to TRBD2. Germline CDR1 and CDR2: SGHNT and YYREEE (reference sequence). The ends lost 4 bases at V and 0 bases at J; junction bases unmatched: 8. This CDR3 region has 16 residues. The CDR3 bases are TGTGCCAGCAGCCAGGGACTGGGAGGGAGCACAGATACGCAGTATTTT. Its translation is CASSQGLGGSTDTQYF.

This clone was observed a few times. The CDR3 loop is CASSLGLLAGGSETQYF. The CDR3 DNA reads TGTGCCAGCAGCTTAGGGTTACTAGCGGGGGGGAGTGAGACCCAGTACTTC. The chain links TRBV11-2 to TRBJ2-5; 13 nucleotides line up with TRBD2. Germline V gene lookup returns CDR1 SGHAT and CDR2 FQNNGV. Trimming cost V 1 base and J 5 bases; bases outside gene matches: 7. The CDR3 runs 17 residues.

The DNA of the CDR3 is TGTGCCAGCAGCCGACACGGACAGGGCGTCCAGAAAGCCTCCAATGAAAAACTGTTTTTT. It translates to CASSRHGQGVQKASNEKLFF. The chain combines TRBV4-2 with TRBJ1-4; 8 bases are a match to TRBD1. V lost 4 bases to trimming and J lost 5 bases; unmatched junction nucleotides: 21. The CDR3 spans 20 residues. CDR1 and CDR2 from the germline V gene are LGHNA and YNFKEQ.

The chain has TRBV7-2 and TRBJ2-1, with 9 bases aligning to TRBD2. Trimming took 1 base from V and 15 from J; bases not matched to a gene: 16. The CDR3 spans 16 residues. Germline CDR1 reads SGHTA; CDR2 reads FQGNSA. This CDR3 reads CASSLEWVGTSYVLFF. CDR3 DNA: TGTGCCAGCAGCTTAGAATGGGTCGGGACTAGCTACGTTCTGTTCTTC.

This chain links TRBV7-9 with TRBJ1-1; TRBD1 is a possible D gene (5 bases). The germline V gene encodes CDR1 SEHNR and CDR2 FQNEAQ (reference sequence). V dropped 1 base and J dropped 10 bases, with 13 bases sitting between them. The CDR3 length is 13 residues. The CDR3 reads CASSLGHTGAAFF. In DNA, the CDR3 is TGTGCCAGCAGCTTAGGGCACACCGGGGCAGCTTTCTTT.

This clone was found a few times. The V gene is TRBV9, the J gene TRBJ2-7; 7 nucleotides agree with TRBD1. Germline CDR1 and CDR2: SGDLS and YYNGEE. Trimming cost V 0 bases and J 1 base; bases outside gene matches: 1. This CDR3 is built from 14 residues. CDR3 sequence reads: CASSVEGQSYEQYF. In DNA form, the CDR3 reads TGTGCCAGCAGCGTAGAGGGACAGTCCTACGAGCAGTACTTC. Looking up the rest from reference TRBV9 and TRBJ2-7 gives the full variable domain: DSGVTQTPKHLITATGQRVTLRCSPRSGDLSVYWYQQSLDQGLQFLIQYYNGEERAKGNILERFSAQQFPDLHSELNLSSLELGDSALYFCASSVEGQSYEQYFGPGTRLTVT.

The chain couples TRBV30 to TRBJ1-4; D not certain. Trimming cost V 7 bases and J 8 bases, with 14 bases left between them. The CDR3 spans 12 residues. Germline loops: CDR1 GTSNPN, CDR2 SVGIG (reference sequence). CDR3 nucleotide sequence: TGTGCCTTGGTAGGGAGGTGGGAAAAACTGTTTTTT. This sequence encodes CALVGRWEKLFF.

The CDR3 spells CASSLGHMSNTEAFF. The CDR3 coding sequence is TGTGCCAGCAGCTTGGGACATATGTCCAACACTGAAGCTTTCTTT. The genes are TRBV7-9 and TRBJ1-1; D may be TRBD1 (6 bases). The CDR3 loop spans 15 amino acids. Germline CDR1 and CDR2: SEHNR and FQNEAQ (reference sequence). Between the trimmed V and J ends, which lost 3 bases and 2 bases, there was a span of 13 bases.

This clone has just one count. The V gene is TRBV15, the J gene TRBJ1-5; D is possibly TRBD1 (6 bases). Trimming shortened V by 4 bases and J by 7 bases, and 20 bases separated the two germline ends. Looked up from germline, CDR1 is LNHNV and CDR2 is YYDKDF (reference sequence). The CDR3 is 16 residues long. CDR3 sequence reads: CATSTLRGGDGQPQHF. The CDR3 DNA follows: TGTGCCACCAGCACCCTAAGGGGGGGCGACGGGCAGCCCCAGCATTTT.